Following are 9 T cell receptor beta chains from one sample sequenced in a study of neurological immune-mediated disorders. TCRdb ran MiXCR on the 5' RACE reads and lists one entry per CDR3 protein. The sample has 55,000 to 70,000 distinct CDR3 sequences; about an eighth are singletons. The sample comprised PBMCs. These receptors originate from a man in his sixties in good health.

This clonotype was seen ten or more times. The chain couples TRBV9 to TRBJ2-5, with 14 bases matching TRBD2. From germline, CDR1 is SGDLS and CDR2 YYNGEE. The CDR3 is made up of 16 amino acids. Trimming took 3 bases from V and 5 from J; bases not matched to a gene: 6. The CDR3 DNA sequence: TGTGCCAGCAGCGCGACTAGCGGGGGGGCGATGGAGACCCAGTACTTC. Its protein is CASSATSGGAMETQYF.

Ten or more counts support this clonotype. The genes are TRBV5-1 and TRBJ1-4; D may be TRBD1 (5 bases). This CDR3 region has 14 residues. Germline V gene data show CDR1 as SGHRS and CDR2 as YFSETQ. Trimming left V 3 bases short and J 2 bases short, with 8 bases between. The CDR3 bases are TGCGCCAGCAGCTCGGGACGGACTAATGAAAAACTGTTTTTT. It specifies CASSSGRTNEKLFF.

This clonotype was detected a few times. The chain is built from TRBV3-1 and TRBJ1-5; D is ambiguous. Trimming removed 1 base at V and 7 bases at J, with 14 bases between. This CDR3 comprises 15 residues. Germline V gene sequence: CDR1 LGHDT, CDR2 YNNKEL (reference sequence). The CDR3 here is CASSQATGKGQPQHF. The DNA for the CDR3 is TGTGCCAGCAGCCAAGCGACCGGGAAGGGACAGCCCCAGCATTTT. The full variable domain, its missing parts supplied by reference TRBV3-1 and TRBJ1-5, is DTAVSQTPKYLVTQMGNDKSIKCEQNLGHDTMYWYKQDSKKFLKIMFSYNNKELIINETVPNRFSPKSPDKAHLNLHINSLELGDSAVYFCASSQATGKGQPQHFGDGTRLSIL.

This clonotype was counted many times. This sequence joins TRBV12-3 or TRBV12-4 and TRBJ1-1; perhaps TRBD1 as D (6 bases). The CDR3 runs to 11 residues. V lost 3 bases to trimming and J lost 11 bases, with 10 bases between them. DNA for the CDR3: TGTGCCAGCAGTTTCAGGGGTTCGGCTTTCTTT. Translating gives CASSFRGSAFF.

The rearrangement uses TRBV7-6 and TRBJ1-1; 9 bases are shared with TRBD1. The V gene end was trimmed by 4 bases and the J gene end by 4 bases; junction bases not matched to a gene: 7. Germline values: CDR1 SGHVS, CDR2 FNYEAQ. The CDR3 is made up of 15 amino acids. CDR3 amino acids: CASSYTGGRITEAFF. The CDR3 coding sequence is TGTGCCAGCAGCTATACAGGGGGCCGGATCACTGAAGCTTTCTTT. Using reference TRBV7-6 and TRBJ1-1 for the parts outside the CDR3, the full variable domain is GAGVSQSPRYKVTKRGQDVALRCDPISGHVSLYWYRQALGQGPEFLTYFNYEAQQDKSGLPNDRFSAERPEGSISTLTIQRTEQRDSAMYRCASSYTGGRITEAFFGQGTRLTVV.

This clonotype was observed at least ten times. J is TRBJ2-3 and V is TRBV6-5; TRBD1 matches 8 bases. The junction had 11 bases not matched to a gene; V was cut back by 6 bases and J by 6 bases. CDR3 length: 15 amino acids. Germline V gene sequence: CDR1 MNHEY, CDR2 SVGAGI. This CDR3 reads CASSSDRGVTDTQYF. As DNA, the CDR3 is TGTGCCAGCAGCTCCGACAGGGGAGTCACCGATACGCAGTATTTT.

This clonotype was recorded at least ten times. This chain connects TRBV10-2 to TRBJ1-5, with no clear D. Germline V lookup: CDR1 WSHSY, CDR2 SAAADI. With 2 bases removed from V and 5 bases from J, the gap between germline ends came to 10 bases. CDR3 length: 14 residues. This chain's CDR3 is CASSELGFDQPQHF. The CDR3 DNA is TGCGCCAGCAGTGAGCTGGGGTTCGATCAGCCCCAGCATTTT.

This clonotype was observed many times. J is TRBJ2-1 and V is TRBV20-1; 12 bases align to TRBD2. In germline, CDR1 is DFQATT, CDR2 SNEGSKA (reference sequence). The length of the CDR3 is 15 residues. The J segment lost 9 bases and the V segment lost 2 bases, leaving 8 bases of the junction unmatched. The CDR3 sequence: CSARKTSGGSSEQFF. As DNA, the CDR3 is TGCAGTGCTAGAAAAACTAGCGGGGGGTCCAGTGAGCAGTTCTTC.

The table lists this clonotype with many counts. This rearrangement joins TRBV7-2 to TRBJ1-4; 8 nucleotides line up with TRBD1. Trimming cost V 0 bases and J 5 bases; bases outside gene matches: 2. The CDR3 runs to 15 residues. The V gene's germline CDR1 is SGHTA and CDR2 FQGNSA. The CDR3 loop reads CASSLAQGANEKLFF. The CDR3 nucleotides are TGTGCCAGCAGCTTAGCCCAGGGGGCAAATGAAAAACTGTTTTTT.